This TCR beta chain was sequenced during a study of blood T cell repertoires in COVID-19. Clones were read by immunoSEQ multiplex PCR, and TCRdb kept only the in-frame ones, dropping some. Of around 280,000 clones listed, about 88% are singletons. Germline V gene sequence: CDR1 LGHNA, CDR2 YNFKEQ. Trimming took 0 bases from V and 0 from J, leaving 6 bases between them. This CDR3 region has 15 residues. The material sequenced was peripheral blood. The chain uses TRBV4-2 and TRBJ1-3, with D hard to call. The sequence was collected from a man in his 70s with acute or convalescent COVID-19. The CDR3 DNA follows: TGTGCCAGCAGCCAAGATCGTCTCTCTGGAAACACCATATATTTT. Protein sequence: CASSQDRLSGNTIYF.